This paragraph covers one TCR beta chain sequence. Germline V gives CDR1 DFQATT, CDR2 SNEGSKA (reference sequence). The CDR3 runs to 15 residues. Trimming cost V 6 bases and J 0 bases, with 14 bases left between them. TCRdb itself ran the RT-PCR reads through MiXCR, one entry per CDR3 protein. The sample carries 920,000 or so distinct CDR3 sequences, approximately 18% recorded once. This sample was included in a study of patients and donors after allogeneic stem cell transplantation. Sequencing was done on a sample of blood, either unsorted or a sorted T cell fraction (not recorded which). This chain links TRBV20-1 with TRBJ2-2, with D unresolved. The clonotype was recovered from a human donor who was either an allogeneic HSCT recipient or a stem cell or donor lymphocyte infusion donor (not recorded which). It is not recorded whose cells these are; they may come from a transplant donor. CDR3 DNA: TGCAGTGCCGCTAGGACGGTCGCGAACACCGGGGAGCTGTTTTTT. It is translated as CSAARTVANTGELFF.